Described below is a single TCR beta chain sequence and its context. Template: tumor biopsy or peripheral blood genomic DNA, 616-6,004 ng per sample. This entry is derived from a study of T cells in tumors after PD-1 blockade. The overall study: Daily vismodegib 150 mg continued in a subset of anti-PD-1-treated patients.

The repertoire was sequenced with immunoSEQ multiplex PCR; TCRdb's copy has only in-frame clones and lacks some. The data contain fewer than 25,000 clones, 65% to 85% of them singletons. J lost 6 bases, V lost 4 bases, and 8 bases had no gene match. The CDR3 has 14 residues. Germline V gene lookup returns CDR1 SGHRS and CDR2 YFSETQ. Sequenced material: PBMCs, taken after anti-PD-1 treatment. The V gene is TRBV5-1, the J gene TRBJ1-2, with 8 positions matching TRBD1. This TCR was recovered from a human donor with basal cell carcinoma. This chain's CDR3 is CASSTPTGVDGYTF. CDR3 sequence (DNA): TGCGCCAGCAGCACCCCGACAGGGGTGGATGGCTACACCTTC.